Listed below are T cell receptor beta chains from one sample, sequenced in a study of early T cells in non-severe SARS-CoV-2 infection. TCRdb ran MiXCR on the 5' RACE reads and lists one entry per CDR3 protein. The data contain fewer than 60,000 distinct CDR3 sequences, around a tenth of them seen just once; the ten biggest clones take up around 5.3%. The sample was whole blood, taken at baseline. The receptors here all came from an adult who was a healthcare worker with PCR-confirmed SARS-CoV-2 infection or an uninfected control (not recorded which). Each CDR3 is given with its conserved first and last residue. The D gene is left open where the match is weak. Rows may omit the clone size; those that give it use once, few, many or a size class.

CDR3 protein	CDR3 DNA	V gene	D gene	J gene	clone size
CAWNGQVVGEEQYF	TGTGCCTGGAATGGTCAAGTTGTTGGGGAAGAGCAGTACTTC	TRBV30	-	TRBJ2-7	few
CASSLPSSGSNTQYF	TGTGCCAGCAGCCTACCCTCTAGCGGGAGTAATACGCAGTATTTT	TRBV7-8	TRBD2	TRBJ2-3	many
CASRDPYGPDEAFF	TGTGCCAGCAGGGACCCATACGGGCCCGATGAAGCTTTCTTT	TRBV28	-	TRBJ1-1	few
CASSAGLRGYNEQFF	TGTGCCAGCTCGGCGGGACTCAGAGGTTACAATGAGCAGTTCTTC	TRBV5-8	-	TRBJ2-1	few
CASSYDRANEKLFF	TGTGCCAGCAGTTATGACAGGGCTAATGAAAAACTGTTTTTT	TRBV6-5	TRBD1	TRBJ1-4	few
CSVTSAPSNTQYF	TGCAGCGTTACTAGCGCCCCCTCTAATACGCAGTATTTT	TRBV29-1	TRBD2	TRBJ2-3	-
CASSLRGNSGNTIYF	TGTGCCAGCAGCCTAAGGGGGAACTCTGGAAACACCATATATTTT	TRBV7-2	-	TRBJ1-3	-
CSAGPGTGGSYEQYF	TGCAGTGCTGGGCCCGGGACAGGGGGCTCCTACGAGCAGTACTTC	TRBV20-1	TRBD1	TRBJ2-7	few
CATSIVESNEQFF	TGTGCCACCAGCATTGTGGAGTCCAATGAGCAGTTCTTC	TRBV15	-	TRBJ2-1	-
CSVGRDSSYNEQFF	TGCAGCGTTGGAAGGGACAGTAGTTACAATGAGCAGTTCTTC	TRBV29-1	TRBD1	TRBJ2-1	few
CASSSRGTGNTEAFF	TGTGCCAGCAGTTCTAGAGGCACGGGGAACACTGAAGCTTTCTTT	TRBV12-3/TRBV12-4	-	TRBJ1-1	few
CASTRQMNTEAFF	TGTGCCAGCACTCGACAAATGAACACTGAAGCTTTCTTT	TRBV6-5	-	TRBJ1-1	many
CASDRGLADNEQFF	TGTGCCAGCGACCGGGGGCTAGCAGATAATGAGCAGTTCTTC	TRBV9	-	TRBJ2-1	many
CASSHHQTGTGELFF	TGTGCCAGCAGCCACCATCAAACGGGGACCGGGGAGCTGTTTTTT	TRBV3-1	-	TRBJ2-2	many
CASSRGWLAGVQETQYF	TGTGCCAGCAGCCGTGGATGGCTAGCGGGAGTACAAGAGACCCAGTACTTC	TRBV11-2	TRBD2	TRBJ2-5	-
CASSPGTGARYEQYF	TGCGCCAGCAGCCCGGGGACAGGGGCCCGGTACGAGCAGTACTTC	TRBV5-1	TRBD1	TRBJ2-7	-